This T cell receptor (beta chain) is from a study of blood T cell repertoires in COVID-19. This CDR3 contains 15 residues. Germline CDR1 and CDR2: SGHAT and FQNNGV. J gave up 5 bases and V 6 bases, and 11 bases lay outside the gene matches. Some clones are missing from TCRdb's copy, which holds only in-frame ones; the method was immunoSEQ multiplex PCR. The sample holds around 250,000 clones, roughly 80% seen once. Researchers sorted participants into cohorts using their self-reported clinical history. The sample comprised PBMCs or T cells enriched from blood (not recorded which). This chain connects TRBV11-2 to TRBJ1-2, with TRBD1 identical over 8 bases. The receptor's source is a middle-aged man who had been exposed to COVID-19. The DNA for the CDR3 is TGTGCCAGCAGACCAGGGGGCGATTCCCGTTATGGCTACACCTTC. Translating it yields CASRPGGDSRYGYTF.